Below, 22 T cell receptor beta chains from the same sample are listed, as sequenced in a study of T cell repertoires in cytomegalovirus infection. TCRdb itself ran the reads through MiXCR, one entry per CDR3 protein. The data show under 200,000 distinct CDR3 sequences, 28% seen once. The sample comprised PBMCs. The receptors derive from a human donor in good health (CMV status not recorded). Some clones in this sample may be carry-over from other donors' samples.

The chain uses TRBV29-1 and TRBJ1-1, with 7 bases aligning to TRBD1. The CDR3 is 14 residues long. Losses at the gene ends were 4 bases for V and 0 bases for J; bases not matched to a gene: 5. Germline values: CDR1 SQVTM, CDR2 ANQGSEA. CDR3 protein: CSVASRGMNTEAFF. The CDR3 DNA is TGCAGCGTTGCATCCAGGGGGATGAACACTGAAGCTTTCTTT.

The chain couples TRBV2 to TRBJ2-1; 8 nucleotides align to TRBD2. The germline CDR1 and CDR2 sequences are SNHLY and FYNNEI. After removal of 6 bases from V and 4 bases from J, the junction contained 8 bases not matched to a gene. This CDR3 is built from 15 residues. CDR3 residues: CASRPDRGGYNEQFF. DNA for the CDR3: TGTGCCAGCAGACCCGACCGGGGGGGTTACAATGAGCAGTTCTTC. Full variable domain (rest looked up from reference TRBV2 and TRBJ2-1): EPEVTQTPSHQVTQMGQEVILRCVPISNHLYFYWYRQILGQKVEFLVSFYNNEISEKSEIFDDQFSVERPDGSNFTLKIRSTKLEDSAMYFCASRPDRGGYNEQFFGPGTRLTVL.

The chain links TRBV7-2 to TRBJ2-2; TRBD2 might be the D (6 bases). Germline CDR1 and CDR2: SGHTA and FQGNSA. This CDR3 has 13 amino acids. V lost 7 bases, J lost 6 bases, and 12 bases lay in between. CDR3 in DNA: TGTGCCAGCAACATAGGGGACTCCGGGGAGCTGTTTTTT. This sequence encodes CASNIGDSGELFF.

V and J are TRBV7-8 and TRBJ2-2; D is unclear. The CDR3 is 14 amino acids. V was trimmed by 3 bases and J by 6 bases, leaving 11 bases between them. In germline, CDR1 is SGHVS, CDR2 FQNEAQ. CDR3 loop: CASSFSNPAGELFF. Here the CDR3 DNA reads TGTGCCAGCAGCTTTTCAAATCCCGCCGGGGAGCTGTTTTTT.

The J gene is TRBJ2-3, the V gene TRBV20-1; TRBD2 matches 9 bases. CDR1 is DFQATT and CDR2 is SNEGSKA in the germline V gene (reference sequence). The CDR3 has 15 amino acids. V shed 0 bases, J shed 8 bases, and the junction held 9 bases outside the gene matches. CDR3 sequence: CSARDLGLASSTQYF. The CDR3 DNA sequence: TGCAGTGCTAGAGATTTGGGACTAGCAAGTAGTACGCAGTATTTT.

This clonotype was picked up a small number of times. This sequence joins TRBV24-1 and TRBJ1-5; 7 nucleotides align to TRBD1. This CDR3 spans 17 amino acids. Unmatched junction bases numbered 11, after V lost 7 bases and J lost 0 bases. The germline CDR1 and CDR2 sequences are KGHDR and SFDVKD. The chain's CDR3 is CATRSRDRIYSNQPQHF. The CDR3 DNA sequence: TGTGCCACCAGGAGCCGGGACAGAATTTATAGCAATCAGCCCCAGCATTTT.

In its sample, this clonotype was seen many times. The CDR3 spells CASSSTGTGGDGYTF. The CDR3 DNA is TGTGCCAGCAGCTCCACCGGGACAGGGGGCGATGGCTACACCTTC. This rearrangement joins TRBV7-2 to TRBJ1-2, with 12 positions matching TRBD1. Per germline, CDR1 SGHTA and CDR2 FQGNSA. The junction had 6 bases not matched to a gene; V was cut back by 4 bases and J by 6 bases. The CDR3 totals 15 residues.

The V call is TRBV7-2, the J call TRBJ2-7; tentative D call: TRBD2 (6 bases). From germline, CDR1 is SGHTA and CDR2 FQGNSA. V was cut by 5 bases and J by 7 bases, with 15 bases left in between. The CDR3 is made up of 13 amino acids. CDR3 nucleotide sequence: TGTGCCAGCAGCCCCCGTCAGGCGGGGGAGCAGTACTTC. It specifies CASSPRQAGEQYF.

This clonotype was counted a few times. Relative to the germline gene, one junction end is altered; a read error may explain this. The rearrangement joins TRBV4-1 to TRBJ1-2; D is ambiguous. The germline CDR1 and CDR2 sequences are MGHRA and YSYEKL. The CDR3 length is 14 residues. The CDR3 loop reads CASSQDDGLGWYTF. The CDR3, as DNA: TGTGCCAGCAGCCAAGACGACGGACTCGGGTGGTACACCTTC.

Concerning this clonotype itself: A junction boundary mismatches the germline segment, possibly from a read error. This CDR3 reads CASGFGTERDYEQYF. CDR3 DNA: TGTGCCAGCGGCTTCGGGACAGAGAGAGACTACGAGCAGTACTTC. The chain uses TRBV7-6 and TRBJ2-7; 7 bases are shared with TRBD1. This CDR3 is 15 amino acids long. Germline values: CDR1 SGHVS, CDR2 FNYEAQ.

This clonotype occurred many times. The J gene is TRBJ2-1, the V gene TRBV7-2; D may be TRBD1 or TRBD2 (5 bases each). V was cut by 1 base and J by 5 bases, with 9 bases left in between. Germline V gene data show CDR1 as SGHTA and CDR2 as FQGNSA. This CDR3 contains 14 residues. CDR3 DNA: TGTGCCAGCAGCTTAGGGGGGACCGACAATGAGCAGTTCTTC. Translation gives CASSLGGTDNEQFF.

The chain uses TRBV7-2 and TRBJ1-6; unclear D gene. V was shortened by 4 bases and J by 10 bases, with 8 bases between the two germline ends. Germline-derived CDR1 and CDR2 are SGHTA and FQGNSA. This CDR3 is 12 amino acids long. The CDR3 DNA is TGTGCCAGCAGCTCAAGGAGGTCACCCCTCCACTTT. Its translation: CASSSRRSPLHF.

V and J are TRBV7-3 and TRBJ2-1; D unresolved. Trimming removed 2 bases from V and 6 bases from J, with 8 bases in between. In germline, CDR1 is SGHTA, CDR2 FQGTGA. The CDR3 extends over 13 amino acids. CDR3 coding DNA: TGTGCCAGCAGCTTACCCGCCTCCAATGAGCAGTTCTTC. Translation gives CASSLPASNEQFF.

The genes are TRBV12-3 or TRBV12-4 and TRBJ1-1; D is unresolved. CDR3 length: 15 residues. V lost 5 bases to trimming and J lost 0 bases, with 13 bases between them. CDR3 in DNA: TGTGCCAGCAGTCCCCACGGGAGAATGAACACTGAAGCTTTCTTT. It yields the protein CASSPHGRMNTEAFF.

This clonotype was seen more than once but under ten times. The chain has TRBV7-8 and TRBJ2-7; a possible D gene is TRBD1 (5 bases). Germline V gene sequence: CDR1 SGHVS, CDR2 FQNEAQ. This CDR3 spans 15 amino acids. Trimming stripped 1 base from V and 1 base from J, with 11 bases between. The CDR3: CASSLVQDTSYEQYF. The CDR3 DNA reads TGTGCCAGCAGCTTAGTACAGGATACGTCCTACGAGCAGTACTTC.

The chain is built from TRBV5-5 and TRBJ2-3, with unresolved D. From germline, CDR1 is SGHKS and CDR2 YYEKEE (reference sequence). The CDR3 is 14 residues long. V was shortened by 2 bases and J by 0 bases, with 7 bases between the two germline ends. The DNA for the CDR3 is TGTGCCAGCAGCTTCCCGGGCAGCACAGATACGCAGTATTTT. It translates to CASSFPGSTDTQYF.

This clonotype was observed a few times. This is likely a read error, given that the CDR3 carries no conserved phenylalanine or tryptophan at its end. The DNA is omitted, as the CDR3 cannot be located on it reliably, and the CDR3 follows TCRdb's listing. The chain combines TRBV20-1 with TRBJ1-2; TRBD1, the D gene given by the table, was not confirmed from the DNA. In germline, CDR1 is DFQATT, CDR2 SNEGSKA (reference sequence). The CDR3 is 12 residues long, ends included. CDR3 residues: CSATGMQPTGTD.

A remark on this clonotype: An end of the junction differs from the germline gene, which may be a read error. This chain joins TRBV7-2 and TRBJ2-1, with D possibly being TRBD1 or TRBD2 (5 bases each). This CDR3 is 11 amino acids long. CDR1 and CDR2 (germline): SGHTA, FQGNSA. CDR3 amino acids: CASSLGGAGIF. CDR3 in DNA: TGTGCCAGCAGCTTAGGAGGGGCTGGTATCTTC.

This clonotype was seen a handful of times. This chain connects TRBV11-2 to TRBJ2-4; D is unclear. Per the germline V gene, CDR1 is SGHAT and CDR2 is FQNNGV. The CDR3 is 14 residues long. Trimming pared 4 bases from V and 3 bases from J, leaving 10 bases between. The CDR3 region has the DNA TGTGCCAGCAGCTCCCGGGCAGGCAAAAACATTCAGTACTTC. Translating it yields CASSSRAGKNIQYF.

The chain recombines TRBV19 with TRBJ1-1; 8 bases align to TRBD1. The CDR3 is made up of 14 amino acids. Germline V lookup: CDR1 LNHDA, CDR2 SQIVND (reference sequence). V gave up 1 base and J gave up 7 bases; unmatched junction bases: 5. CDR3 DNA: TGTGCCAGTAGTATAGCCAGGGGGCTCGGTGAAGCTTTCTTT. It codes for CASSIARGLGEAFF.

The table lists this clonotype with a few counts. The V call is TRBV5-4, the J call TRBJ2-7; D uncertain. CDR3 length: 12 residues. Germline CDR1 reads SGHNT; CDR2 reads YYREEE (reference sequence). V was clipped by 1 base and J by 6 bases, with 8 bases between them. The CDR3 loop reads CASSLTGVEQYF. CDR3 sequence (DNA): TGTGCCAGCAGCTTGACTGGAGTCGAGCAGTACTTC. The complete variable domain, with remaining parts taken from reference TRBV5-4 and TRBJ2-7, reads ETGVTQSPTHLIKTRGQQVTLRCSSQSGHNTVSWYQQALGQGPQFIFQYYREEENGRGNFPPRFSGLQFPNYSSELNVNALELDDSALYLCASSLTGVEQYFGPGTRLTVT.

The chain recombines TRBV12-3 or TRBV12-4 with TRBJ2-2; possible D gene TRBD1, 5 bases. V lost 5 bases, J lost 13 bases, and 17 bases lay in between. There are 13 residues in the CDR3. CDR3 in amino acids: CASSLRQNGRLFF. CDR3 bases: TGTGCCAGCAGTCTTAGACAGAACGGAAGGCTGTTTTTT.